These 24 T cell receptor beta chains were all obtained from the same sample, sequenced in a study of blood T cell repertoires in COVID-19. Sequencing was performed with immunoSEQ multiplex PCR; in TCRdb, only in-frame clones are kept and a portion is missing. The table includes 200,000 to 300,000 clones, about 80% detected once. Sequenced input: peripheral blood. These receptors were obtained from a woman aged 80 or older with acute or convalescent COVID-19.

The genes are TRBV6-5 and TRBJ2-5; D may be TRBD1 (6 bases). The CDR3 is made up of 15 amino acids. V lost 7 bases and J 5 bases, leaving 20 bases between the germline ends. CDR1 and CDR2 (germline): MNHEY, SVGAGI. CDR3 in DNA: TGTGCCAGCACCAACCAAGCCAGGGGTCAGGAGACCCAGTACTTC. Translation: CASTNQARGQETQYF.

The chain recombines TRBV11-3 with TRBJ2-3, with 7 bases aligning to TRBD2. CDR1 is SGHNT and CDR2 is YENEEA in the germline V gene. V lost 4 bases to trimming and J lost 8 bases; unmatched junction nucleotides: 9. The CDR3 is 14 amino acids. The CDR3 sequence: CASSSSGGRGTQYF. The CDR3 DNA is TGTGCCAGCAGCTCATCGGGGGGTAGGGGTACGCAGTATTTT.

V usage is TRBV2 and J usage is TRBJ1-2, with TRBD1 as a possible D gene (6 bases). Trimming shortened V by 4 bases and J by 8 bases, and 11 bases separated the two germline ends. In germline, CDR1 is SNHLY, CDR2 FYNNEI. There are 12 residues in the CDR3. The CDR3 bases are TGTGCCAGCAGTGGACAGGTCCCCGGCTACACCTTC. Protein: CASSGQVPGYTF.

In its sample, this clone was seen once. CDR3 amino acids: CASSLAPRSDSGANVLTF. CDR3 nucleotides: TGTGCCAGCAGCTTGGCCCCCAGATCCGACTCTGGGGCCAACGTCCTGACTTTC. The rearrangement uses TRBV5-5 and TRBJ2-6, with no clear D. The germline V and J ends were trimmed by 0 bases and 0 bases, with 13 bases remaining between them. This CDR3 is built from 18 residues. From germline, CDR1 is SGHKS and CDR2 YYEKEE (reference sequence).

Regarding this clone: Other nucleotide sequences from this sample produce the same CDR3. The chain carries TRBV29-1 and TRBJ2-3, with D unresolved. With 3 bases removed from V and 1 base from J, the gap between germline ends came to 5 bases. The CDR3 is 12 residues long. CDR1 and CDR2 from the germline V gene are SQVTM and ANQGSEA. CDR3 protein: CSVDPGTDTQYF. Written as DNA, the CDR3 is TGCAGCGTTGATCCGGGCACAGATACGCAGTATTTT.

This clone was observed a few times. CDR3 DNA: TGTGCCAGCAGCCAAGTAGGGGTCGATACGCAGTATTTT. This codes for CASSQVGVDTQYF. The chain combines TRBV14 with TRBJ2-3, with TRBD1 as a possible D gene (5 bases). The CDR3 runs to 13 residues. V gave up 1 base and J gave up 6 bases, with 8 bases separating them. Germline V gives CDR1 SGHDN, CDR2 FVKESK.

This chain connects TRBV11-2 to TRBJ1-1; TRBD1 aligns across 7 bases. Germline V CDR1 and CDR2: SGHAT, FQNNGV. The CDR3 consists of 19 residues. The V and J ends lost 10 bases and 1 base, in that order; junction bases with no gene match: 24. The CDR3 sequence: CATRDSTGLGFGGNTEAFF. Written as DNA, the CDR3 is TGTGCCACCAGAGACTCGACAGGGTTGGGGTTTGGTGGGAACACTGAAGCTTTCTTT.

The chain employs TRBV9 and TRBJ1-2; maybe TRBD1 (5 bases). The germline CDR1 and CDR2 sequences are SGDLS and YYNGEE. Trimming took off 0 bases at V and 6 bases at J, with 21 bases between the two ends. The CDR3 has 17 amino acids. In DNA, the CDR3 is TGTGCCAGCAGCGTAGCATCACTTGGGGCGGGAGGACATGGCTACACCTTC. It encodes CASSVASLGAGGHGYTF.

The rearrangement joins TRBV10-3 to TRBJ2-7; D perhaps matches TRBD1 (5 bases). Trimming removed 3 bases at V and 2 bases at J, with 11 bases between. Germline V gene lookup returns CDR1 ENHRY and CDR2 SYGVKD. This CDR3 comprises 14 residues. This CDR3 reads CAISESLGAYEQYF. The CDR3 DNA sequence: TGTGCCATCAGTGAAAGCCTAGGGGCCTACGAGCAGTACTTC.

This clone has only one observation. This sequence joins TRBV7-2 and TRBJ1-1, with D maybe TRBD1 (6 bases). Trimming removed 0 bases from V and 1 base from J, with 12 bases in between. The CDR3 runs 16 residues. CDR1 is SGHTA, CDR2 FQGNSA, per germline. CDR3 DNA: TGTGCCAGCAGCTTAGCGCGGGGGGCTTGGAACACTGAAGCTTTCTTT. Residues: CASSLARGAWNTEAFF.

This clone was seen just once. The chain recombines TRBV5-1 with TRBJ1-3, with 7 bases matching TRBD1. V dropped 4 bases and J dropped 2; count of bases not matched to a gene: 6. Germline CDR1 SGHRS, CDR2 YFSETQ. The length of the CDR3 is 15 residues. The CDR3 DNA reads TGCGCCAGCAGCGCAGCCACAGGGGCTGGAAACACCATATATTTT. It specifies CASSAATGAGNTIYF.

The V gene is TRBV5-5, the J gene TRBJ1-3; no clear D gene. CDR1 and CDR2 from the germline V gene are SGHKS and YYEKEE (reference sequence). CDR3 length: 15 residues. Between the trimmed V and J ends, which lost 2 bases and 0 bases, there was a span of 9 bases. CDR3 protein: CASSFLPNSGNTIYF. The CDR3, as DNA: TGTGCCAGCAGCTTTTTACCTAACTCTGGAAACACCATATATTTT.

This chain connects TRBV18 to TRBJ2-2; TRBD2 might be the D (7 bases). Germline loops: CDR1 KGHSH, CDR2 LQKENI. This CDR3 has 14 amino acids. Trimming stripped 9 bases from V and 5 bases from J, with 16 bases between. CDR3 DNA sequence: TGTGCCAGTTCCACGGGGGGCGCAACCGGGGAGCTGTTTTTT. Protein sequence: CASSTGGATGELFF. Supplemented by reference TRBV18 and TRBJ2-2, the full variable domain reads NAGVMQNPRHLVRRRGQEARLRCSPMKGHSHVYWYRQLPEEGLKFMVYLQKENIIDESGMPKERFSAEFPKEGPSILRIQQVVRGDSAAYFCASSTGGATGELFFGEGSRLTVL.

This chain connects TRBV7-9 to TRBJ1-2, with 8 bases matching TRBD1. This CDR3 comprises 15 residues. Losses at the gene ends were 4 bases for V and 6 bases for J; bases not matched to a gene: 10. The germline V gene encodes CDR1 SEHNR and CDR2 FQNEAQ (reference sequence). For the CDR3, the DNA is TGTGCCAGCAGCTCACAGGGGGGAAGGGGAAATGGCTACACCTTC. Protein product: CASSSQGGRGNGYTF. The full variable domain, in which reference TRBV7-9 and TRBJ1-2 provide the parts outside the CDR3, is DTGVSQNPRHKITKRGQNVTFRCDPISEHNRLYWYRQTLGQGPEFLTYFQNEAQLEKSRLLSDRFSAERPKGSFSTLEIQRTEQGDSAMYLCASSSQGGRGNGYTFGSGTRLTVV.

V usage is TRBV7-9 and J usage is TRBJ2-1; TRBD2 agrees at 12 bases. From germline, CDR1 is SEHNR and CDR2 FQNEAQ (reference sequence). Losses at the gene ends were 5 bases for V and 7 bases for J; bases not matched to a gene: 9. The CDR3 spans 16 residues. The CDR3: CASSPELAGGLNEQFF. CDR3 nucleotide sequence: TGTGCCAGCAGCCCAGAACTAGCGGGAGGCCTTAATGAGCAGTTCTTC.

The CDR3 spells CASSLLAANEQFF. CDR3 nucleotides: TGTGCCAGCAGCTTACTAGCGGCTAATGAGCAGTTCTTC. V is TRBV7-9 and J is TRBJ2-1; 7 bases are shared with TRBD2. CDR1 is SEHNR and CDR2 is FQNEAQ in the germline V gene (reference sequence). CDR3 length: 13 amino acids. Trimming removed 2 bases from V and 7 bases from J; junction bases left unmatched: 2.

In its sample, this clone was seen many times. The rearrangement links TRBV18 to TRBJ2-3, with 8 positions matching TRBD2. CDR3 size: 14 residues. Looked up from germline, CDR1 is KGHSH and CDR2 is LQKENI. Trimming removed 3 bases from V and 4 bases from J; junction bases left unmatched: 3. The CDR3 sequence is CASSPSGEADTQYF. The CDR3 region has the DNA TGTGCCAGCTCACCTAGCGGGGAAGCAGATACGCAGTATTTT.

The chain employs TRBV6-5 and TRBJ2-5; TRBD2 matches 12 bases. CDR1 and CDR2 from the germline V gene are MNHEY and SVGAGI. With 6 bases clipped from V and 9 bases from J, the junction kept 11 bases outside the gene matches. The CDR3 loop spans 15 amino acids. CDR3 region: CASSPGLAGPGAQYF. The DNA for the CDR3 is TGTGCCAGCAGCCCCGGACTAGCGGGGCCTGGGGCCCAGTACTTC.

This clone appeared a single time. The V and J genes are TRBV12-3 or TRBV12-4 and TRBJ2-7; no clear D gene. CDR3 length: 13 amino acids. Trimming took off 6 bases at V and 2 bases at J, with 11 bases between the two ends. Here the CDR3 DNA reads TGTGCCAGCAGCTTTTCGGGTCCCTACGAGCAGTACTTC. It encodes CASSFSGPYEQYF.

A few counts support this clone. The genes are TRBV28 and TRBJ1-6, with 10 bases aligning to TRBD1. Germline CDR1 reads MDHEN; CDR2 reads SYDVKM. Trimming cost V 2 bases and J 9 bases; bases outside gene matches: 7. The CDR3 totals 16 residues. CDR3 bases: TGTGCCAGCAGTTTAAAAACCGGGACAGGGGCTTCACCCCTCCACTTT. It codes for CASSLKTGTGASPLHF.

This clone was found a few times. The junction differs from germline at one of its ends, possibly a read error. This chain links TRBV7-2 with TRBJ2-5; 9 bases fit TRBD1. This CDR3 has 13 residues. CDR1 SGHTA and CDR2 FQGNSA come from the germline V gene. CDR3 loop: CASSLTPRDRVDF. In nucleotides, the CDR3 is TGTGCCAGCAGCTTGACTCCTCGGGACAGGGTTGACTTC.

The chain uses TRBV6-2 or TRBV6-3 and TRBJ2-7; D may be TRBD2 (6 bases). Germline loops: CDR1 MNHEY, CDR2 SVGEGT. The CDR3 extends over 12 amino acids. V was clipped by 8 bases and J by 6 bases, with 14 bases between them. This CDR3 is CASGWTGGEQYF. In DNA, the CDR3 is TGTGCCAGCGGTTGGACCGGGGGCGAGCAGTACTTC.

This chain links TRBV3-1 (or the pseudogene TRBV3-2) with TRBJ2-2, with TRBD1 identical over 7 bases. CDR1 is LGHDT, CDR2 YNNKEL, per germline (reference sequence). The CDR3 has 15 residues. V lost 4 bases to trimming and J lost 3 bases; unmatched junction nucleotides: 5. Written as DNA, the CDR3 is TGTGCCAGCAGCCCGACAGGGTCCCACACCGGGGAGCTGTTTTTT. Translation: CASSPTGSHTGELFF.

The chain recombines TRBV4-1 with TRBJ2-7, with 9 nucleotides matching TRBD2. Germline V gives CDR1 MGHRA, CDR2 YSYEKL. The CDR3 sequence is 15 residues long. V dropped 1 base and J dropped 3; count of bases not matched to a gene: 4. As DNA, the CDR3 is TGCGCCAGCAGCCAAGCGGGAGCGGGGGGCTACGAGCAGTACTTC. It translates to CASSQAGAGGYEQYF.